This is a list of T cell receptor beta chains from one sample in a study of siplizumab effects on memory and regulatory T cells. Their cognate antigens are unknown. Sequencing used immunoSEQ multiplex PCR; TCRdb keeps in-frame clones, though not all of them. Here the sample spans over 7,500 clones, roughly 40% being singletons. The sample consisted of CFSE-low (dividing) CD4+ T cells sorted from an allogeneic mixed lymphocyte reaction. Every receptor here comes from a human donor in good health; the cells came from an allogeneic mixed lymphocyte reaction. The CDR3 runs from the conserved cysteine through the conserved F or W. A D gene is named only where the DNA matches it firmly. Size tells how often a clone was seen (once, few, many) or the class of an expanded clone, and some rows leave it out.

D: NA
V: TRBV19
size: NA
J: TRBJ2-3
DNA: TGTGCCAGTAGTAGAGGACGGGTAAGGGGTCACACAGATACGCAGTATTTT
CDR3: CASSRGRVRGHTDTQYF

D: NA
V: TRBV6-1
size: medium-sized
J: TRBJ2-1
DNA: TGTGCCAGCAGTGAAATGGGCAATGAGCAGTTCTTC
CDR3: CASSEMGNEQFF

D: TRBD2
V: TRBV5-1
size: NA
J: TRBJ2-3
DNA: TGCGCCAGCAGCTTGGGGGGACTAGCGGGAGTAGATACGCAGTATTTT
CDR3: CASSLGGLAGVDTQYF

D: NA
V: TRBV2
size: few
J: TRBJ2-7
DNA: TGTGCCAGCAGTGGGACTGTTTTATACGAGCAGTACTTC
CDR3: CASSGTVLYEQYF

D: NA
V: TRBV2
size: NA
J: TRBJ1-1
DNA: TGTGCCAGCAGTGGCCCGGCGAGCACTGAAGCTTTCTTT
CDR3: CASSGPASTEAFF

D: NA
V: TRBV18
size: NA
J: TRBJ2-1
DNA: TGTGCCAGCTCACCACGGGACCTAGGGCAGTTCTTC
CDR3: CASSPRDLGQFF

D: NA
V: TRBV19
size: NA
J: TRBJ2-7
DNA: TGTGCCAGTAGTTGGGCAGGGGGGGGCTACGAGCAGTACTTC
CDR3: CASSWAGGGYEQYF

D: TRBD2
V: TRBV7-2
size: few
J: TRBJ2-5
DNA: TGTGCCAGCAGCTTAGGGGGAGGGCTAGAGACCCAGTACTTC
CDR3: CASSLGGGLETQYF

D: NA
V: TRBV11-3
size: NA
J: TRBJ1-1
DNA: NA
CDR3: CASSLVALGTDVFF

D: TRBD1
V: TRBV9
size: medium-sized
J: TRBJ2-7
DNA: TGTGCCAGCAGCGTTTTCTCGGTCCAGGGGGCGGGCGAGCAGTACTTC
CDR3: CASSVFSVQGAGEQYF

D: TRBD2
V: TRBV28
size: medium-sized
J: TRBJ2-7
DNA: TGTGCCAGCAGTTTCAGCGGGAGACGCGAGCAGTACTTC
CDR3: CASSFSGRREQYF

D: TRBD1
V: TRBV5-4
size: few
J: TRBJ2-7
DNA: TGTGCCAGCAGCTCCAGGGGGCTTGAGAAGCAGTACTTC
CDR3: CASSSRGLEKQYF

D: TRBD2
V: TRBV11-3
size: NA
J: TRBJ2-3
DNA: TGTGCCAGCAGCCAAGTAATAGCGGGAGGATCAGATACGCAGTATTTT
CDR3: CASSQVIAGGSDTQYF

D: NA
V: TRBV6-1
size: NA
J: TRBJ2-7
DNA: TGTGCCAGCAGCCTTACCGGTTCGGCCGAGCAGTACTTC
CDR3: CASSLTGSAEQYF

D: TRBD2
V: TRBV30
size: few
J: TRBJ2-3
DNA: TGTGCCTGGAGCGGGGGAGGGACCGTAGGTGCAGATACGCAGTATTTT
CDR3: CAWSGGGTVGADTQYF

D: NA
V: TRBV5-1
size: medium-sized
J: TRBJ1-1
DNA: TGCGCCAGCAGCTTGGAACTGGGACGGAACACTGAAGCTTTCTTT
CDR3: CASSLELGRNTEAFF

D: TRBD1
V: TRBV5-3
size: NA
J: TRBJ1-2
DNA: TGTGCCAGCAGCTTGGCCACAGGGGGCTATGGCTACACCTTC
CDR3: CASSLATGGYGYTF

D: NA
V: TRBV20-1
size: few
J: TRBJ2-2
DNA: TGCAGTGCTGAAAACACCGGGGAGCTGTTTTTT
CDR3: CSAENTGELFF

D: NA
V: TRBV5-5
size: few
J: TRBJ1-1
DNA: TGTGCCAGCAGCTTGGAATGGACGGTAGCAGAAGCTTTCTTT
CDR3: CASSLEWTVAEAFF

D: NA
V: TRBV19
size: medium-sized
J: TRBJ2-1
DNA: TGTGCCAGTAGTATAGGTTGGCAGAGCGATGAGCAGTTCTTC
CDR3: CASSIGWQSDEQFF

D: TRBD2
V: TRBV7-2
size: few
J: TRBJ2-1
DNA: TGTGCCAGCAGCTCGACTAGCGGATTTAACAATGAGCAGTTCTTC
CDR3: CASSSTSGFNNEQFF

D: TRBD1
V: TRBV7-9
size: few
J: TRBJ1-1
DNA: TGTGCCAGCAGGCGAACAGGGGGGATAGACACTGAAGCTTTCTTT
CDR3: CASRRTGGIDTEAFF

D: NA
V: TRBV13
size: few
J: TRBJ1-3
DNA: TGTGCCAGCAGCTTAGGGGGCCGCTCTGGAAACACCATATATTTT
CDR3: CASSLGGRSGNTIYF

D: NA
V: TRBV2
size: few
J: TRBJ2-3
DNA: TGTGCCAGCAGTGTAGCCAGGCAGCGAGGCACGCAGTATTTT
CDR3: CASSVARQRGTQYF

D: TRBD1
V: TRBV11-2
size: NA
J: TRBJ2-7
DNA: TGTGCCAGCAGCCTCGGGACAGGGCCCTACGAGCAGTACTTC
CDR3: CASSLGTGPYEQYF

D: NA
V: TRBV5-1
size: medium-sized
J: TRBJ1-2
DNA: TGCGCCAGCAGCCCCGCTTTCCAGGGGAGCGGCTACACCTTC
CDR3: CASSPAFQGSGYTF

D: NA
V: TRBV7-9
size: few
J: TRBJ2-2
DNA: TGTGCCAGCAGCTCCCCGGGACGATTCAACACCGGGGAGCTGTTTTTT
CDR3: CASSSPGRFNTGELFF

D: NA
V: TRBV6-1
size: few
J: TRBJ2-7
DNA: TGTGCCAGCATCCGCGGGACTCATCTCTACGAGCAGTACTTC
CDR3: CASIRGTHLYEQYF

D: NA
V: TRBV15
size: NA
J: TRBJ1-3
DNA: TGTGCCACCAGCAGAGATAGGGTAGCAAACACCATATATTTT
CDR3: CATSRDRVANTIYF

D: TRBD1
V: TRBV2
size: medium-sized
J: TRBJ1-1
DNA: TGTGCCAGCAGAAGGGACAGGGTGGATTTTCTGGCTTTCTTT
CDR3: CASRRDRVDFLAFF

D: TRBD2
V: TRBV6-5
size: medium-sized
J: TRBJ2-2
DNA: TGTGCCAGCAGTACCCTAGCGGGAGCTACCGGGGAGCTGTTTTTT
CDR3: CASSTLAGATGELFF

D: NA
V: TRBV5-1
size: medium-sized
J: TRBJ2-1
DNA: TGCGCCAGCAGCTTGATTCCTGACTTCTCCTACAATGAGCAGTTCTTC
CDR3: CASSLIPDFSYNEQFF

D: TRBD2
V: TRBV30
size: few
J: TRBJ2-7
DNA: TGTGCCTGGAGTGGGGGGGGCGAGCAGTACTTC
CDR3: CAWSGGGEQYF

D: NA
V: TRBV7-9
size: NA
J: TRBJ2-2
DNA: TGTGCCAGCAGCTTACGTGTATTGGTGGGCACCGGGGAGCTGTTTTTT
CDR3: CASSLRVLVGTGELFF

D: NA
V: TRBV2
size: medium-sized
J: TRBJ2-1
DNA: TGTGCCAGCAGTGAATCAAGAGGGACCCGCTACAATGAGCAGTTCTTC
CDR3: CASSESRGTRYNEQFF

D: NA
V: TRBV2
size: medium-sized
J: TRBJ2-7
DNA: TGTGCCAGCAGCGTAACATCCTACGAGCAGTACTTC
CDR3: CASSVTSYEQYF

D: TRBD2
V: TRBV5-1
size: NA
J: TRBJ2-7
DNA: TGCGCCAGCAGCTTGGGATTAGGGACTAGCGGGCCATACGAGCAGTACTTC
CDR3: CASSLGLGTSGPYEQYF

D: NA
V: TRBV19
size: NA
J: TRBJ1-5
DNA: TGTGCCAGTAGTATCAGCCAGGGTATTTTGAGCAATCAGCCCCAGCATTTT
CDR3: CASSISQGILSNQPQHF

D: TRBD2
V: TRBV11-2
size: NA
J: TRBJ2-3
DNA: TGTGCCAGCAGCTTTGGACTAGCGGGAGTCGGTTATGATACGCAGTATTTT
CDR3: CASSFGLAGVGYDTQYF

D: NA
V: TRBV30
size: NA
J: TRBJ1-1
DNA: TGTGCCTGGAGTGCTTCAGGGCTGAATACTGAAGCTTTCTTT
CDR3: CAWSASGLNTEAFF

D: NA
V: TRBV25-1
size: medium-sized
J: TRBJ1-4
DNA: TGTGCCAGCAGTGAATCGGGTTGGACAGCTGAAAAACTGTTTTTT
CDR3: CASSESGWTAEKLFF

D: NA
V: TRBV2
size: medium-sized
J: TRBJ1-2
DNA: TGTGCCAGCAGAAGTCGAACAATCGACTATGGCTACACCTTC
CDR3: CASRSRTIDYGYTF